The 3 T cell receptor beta chains listed next were all sequenced from one sample in a study of T cell repertoires in ileal Crohn's disease. Profiling relied on immunoSEQ multiplex PCR, and the TCRdb table lists in-frame clones only, not all of them. The sample shows about 13,000 clones, around two thirds of them seen only once. The material sequenced was ileal tissue. The receptors here all came from an adult with Crohn's disease.

This clone was found a few times. The chain is built from TRBV6-1 and TRBJ1-2, with D possibly matching TRBD1 (5 bases). V was shortened by 6 bases and J by 4 bases, with 18 bases between the two germline ends. The CDR3 totals 15 residues. Germline V gives CDR1 MNHNS, CDR2 SASEGT. The CDR3 region has the DNA TGTGCCAGCAGAACAAGTAGGGGTCCGAGCTATGGCTACACCTTC. Translated, it gives CASRTSRGPSYGYTF.

The genes are TRBV5-1 and TRBJ2-1; 8 nucleotides match TRBD2. The V gene's germline CDR1 is SGHRS and CDR2 YFSETQ. This CDR3 region has 15 residues. Unmatched junction bases numbered 10, after V lost 3 bases and J lost 8 bases. The CDR3 DNA reads as TGCGCCAGCAGCTGGGCGAGGCTAGCGGGCGATGAGCAGTTCTTC. This sequence encodes CASSWARLAGDEQFF.

The chain carries TRBV7-3 and TRBJ1-3; no clear D. The CDR3 is made up of 14 amino acids. Germline CDR1 and CDR2: SGHTA and FQGTGA. V shed 3 bases and J shed 2 bases, with 8 bases lying between them. The CDR3 DNA is TGTGCCAGCAGCTTGGGAGTGACTGGAAACACCATATATTTT. Its protein product is CASSLGVTGNTIYF.